A selection of T cell receptor beta chains follows, all from one sample in a study of OX40 agonist ivuxolimab in advanced cancers. Profiled with immunoSEQ multiplex PCR; TCRdb holds only in-frame clones, not every one. The table includes over 45,000 clones, over 80% detected once. The sequenced sample was CD4+ or CD8+ T cells sorted from blood, obtained in a trial of the OX40 agonist ivuxolimab. The receptor set was obtained from an adult with an advanced solid tumor such as melanoma, head and neck, liver or kidney cancer. Each CDR3 is given with its conserved first and last residue. D genes are given only for firm matches. Expanded clones are given a class, and other clones once, few, many or no size at all.

j_gene	v_gene	abundance	d_gene	CDR3aa	CDR3nt
TRBJ1-1	TRBV11-2	.	.	CASSLGARNTEAFF	TGTGCCAGCAGCTTAGGGGCGCGGAACACTGAAGCTTTCTTT
TRBJ1-2	TRBV7-2	once	.	CASSLEAGIGGYTF	TGTGCCAGCAGCTTAGAGGCGGGAATAGGTGGCTACACCTTC
TRBJ1-3	TRBV6-5	.	TRBD1	CASSKGARGNTIYF	TGTGCCAGCAGCAAGGGGGCGCGGGGAAACACCATATATTTT
TRBJ1-4	TRBV28	.	.	CASSLSGQPIPLF	TGTGCCAGCAGTTTATCCGGACAGCCAATACCTCTATTT
TRBJ1-2	TRBV28	.	.	CASTPGPTGGYTF	TGTGCCAGCACCCCAGGACCCACGGGTGGCTACACCTTC
TRBJ2-5	TRBV5-1	.	.	CASRTVLAETQYF	TGCGCCAGCAGGACAGTTCTTGCTGAGACCCAGTACTTC
TRBJ2-7	TRBV5-1	.	TRBD1	CASSSPGQDYEQYF	TGCGCCAGCAGCTCGCCGGGACAGGACTACGAGCAGTACTTC
TRBJ2-3	TRBV7-3	.	TRBD2	CASSSGLAQDTQYF	TGTGCCAGCAGCTCAGGACTAGCGCAAGATACGCAGTATTTT
TRBJ2-1	TRBV25-1	few	.	CASKDQSYNEQFF	TGTGCCAGCAAGGACCAGAGTTACAATGAGCAGTTCTTC
TRBJ1-4	TRBV5-1	.	.	CASSSNGDTPNEKLFF	TGCGCCAGCAGCTCTAACGGGGACACACCTAATGAAAAACTGTTTTTT
TRBJ2-1	TRBV10-3	.	TRBD2	CAISELAGENEQFF	TGTGCCATCAGTGAACTAGCGGGAGAGAATGAGCAGTTCTTC
TRBJ2-7	TRBV18	.	TRBD1	CASSGTASYEQYF	TGTGCCAGCTCCGGGACAGCCTCCTACGAGCAGTACTTC
TRBJ2-2	TRBV7-2	.	.	CASSFGNTGELFF	TGTGCCAGCAGCTTTGGGAACACCGGGGAGCTGTTTTTT
TRBJ1-4	TRBV2	.	.	CASRGDGGSEKLFF	TGTGCCAGCAGGGGCGACGGAGGGAGTGAAAAACTGTTTTTT
TRBJ1-2	TRBV30	.	.	CAWSGMRGYTF	TGTGCCTGGTCAGGGATGAGGGGCTACACCTTC
TRBJ2-5	TRBV19	once	TRBD2	CASSITAGDRKTQYF	TGTGCCAGTAGTATTACCGCGGGAGATAGGAAGACCCAGTACTTC
TRBJ1-2	TRBV28	.	.	CASSLMAPGGYTF	TGTGCCAGCAGTTTAATGGCTCCGGGGGGCTACACCTTC
TRBJ2-1	TRBV5-8	.	TRBD1	CALGGTGFKGQFF	TGTGCCCTGGGGGGGACAGGGTTTAAGGGGCAGTTCTTC
TRBJ2-7	TRBV6-5	.	.	CASSRGWGSSYEQYF	TGTGCCAGCAGCCGAGGTTGGGGCAGCTCCTACGAGCAGTACTTC
TRBJ1-6	TRBV4-3	.	.	CASSQDRLAPLHF	TGCGCCAGCAGCCAAGATCGCCTCGCGCCCCTCCACTTT
TRBJ2-2	TRBV2	.	.	CASRNARGTGELFF	TGTGCCAGCAGAAACGCACGTGGCACCGGGGAGCTGTTTTTT
TRBJ2-1	TRBV23-1	.	.	CASSHRQAPPCSYNEQFF	TGCGCCAGCAGTCATAGACAGGCCCCCCCCTGCTCCTACAATGAGCAGTTCTTC
TRBJ1-2	TRBV13	.	TRBD1	CASRGRTGSLTTYGYTF	TGTGCCAGCAGGGGGAGGACAGGGTCTTTAACAACCTATGGCTACACCTTC
TRBJ2-2	TRBV5-6	.	.	CASSPVGGTGELFF	TGTGCCAGCAGCCCTGTCGGGGGAACCGGGGAGCTGTTTTTT
TRBJ1-5	TRBV30	.	.	CAWSTENQPQHF	TGTGCCTGGTCGACAGAGAATCAGCCCCAGCATTTT
TRBJ1-3	TRBV5-6	.	.	CASSWRLRSGNTIYF	TGTGCCAGCAGCTGGAGACTCCGCTCTGGAAACACCATATATTTT
TRBJ1-5	TRBV5-8	.	TRBD1	CASSLRTGGPQPQHF	TGTGCCAGCAGCCTCCGGACAGGGGGCCCCCAGCCCCAGCATTTT
TRBJ2-3	TRBV10-3	.	.	CAISVPAGLTDTQYF	TGTGCCATCAGTGTCCCAGCAGGCCTTACAGATACGCAGTATTTT
TRBJ1-1	TRBV7-3	.	.	CASREGAGNTEAFF	TGTGCCAGCAGAGAGGGCGCGGGGAACACTGAAGCTTTCTTT
TRBJ1-2	TRBV4-2	.	.	CASSLPPGGIGYTF	TGTGCCAGCAGCTTACCGCCGGGGGGAATCGGCTACACCTTC
TRBJ2-2	TRBV5-1	.	.	CASSLGDTGELFF	TGCGCCAGCAGCTTGGGGGACACCGGGGAGCTGTTTTTT
TRBJ2-7	TRBV18	.	.	CASSPTSGSYEQYF	TGTGCCAGCTCACCAACGAGCGGCTCCTACGAGCAGTACTTC
TRBJ2-5	TRBV19	.	TRBD1	CASSTRQGALETQYF	TGTGCCAGTAGTACCCGACAGGGGGCCCTAGAGACCCAGTACTTC
TRBJ2-1	TRBV4-2	.	.	CASSPGLSTSEEQFF	TGTGCCAGCAGCCCTGGACTCAGTACATCTGAAGAGCAGTTCTTC
TRBJ1-2	TRBV6-5	few	.	CASSYWWDGYTF	TGTGCCAGCAGTTACTGGTGGGACGGCTACACCTTC
TRBJ2-1	TRBV7-6	.	.	CASSFRGGDEQFF	TGTGCCAGCAGCTTCAGGGGAGGGGATGAGCAGTTCTTC
TRBJ2-3	TRBV6-1	.	TRBD2	CASSGPASGSTDTQYF	TGTGCCAGCAGTGGCCCTGCTAGCGGGAGCACAGATACGCAGTATTTT
TRBJ1-5	TRBV19	.	.	CASSIGGGGSNQPQHF	TGTGCCAGTAGTATAGGGGGAGGGGGAAGCAATCAGCCCCAGCATTTT
TRBJ1-4	TRBV10-3	.	TRBD1	CAIGGTANEKLFF	TGTGCCATCGGGGGGACAGCAAATGAAAAACTGTTTTTT
TRBJ1-5	TRBV6-5	.	.	CASSGQNNQPQHF	TGTGCCAGCAGTGGACAGAACAATCAGCCCCAGCATTTT
TRBJ1-2	TRBV19	.	.	CASSISHYGYTF	TGTGCCAGTAGTATCTCCCACTATGGCTACACCTTC
TRBJ2-1	TRBV11-3	.	.	CASSLAQDLYNEQFF	TGTGCCAGCAGCTTAGCCCAAGATCTCTACAATGAGCAGTTCTTC
TRBJ1-4	TRBV19	.	.	CASSRRGRGEKLFF	TGTGCCAGTAGTAGGCGGGGGCGCGGTGAAAAACTGTTTTTT
TRBJ1-1	TRBV7-2	.	.	CASRDRGGAMNTEAFF	TGTGCCAGCAGAGACCGAGGGGGGGCTATGAACACTGAAGCTTTCTTT
TRBJ2-5	TRBV18	.	.	CASSRTQGQQETQYF	TGTGCCAGCTCGCGGACCCAGGGGCAACAAGAGACCCAGTACTTC
TRBJ2-7	TRBV4-3	once	.	CASSQAAGSGEQYF	TGCGCCAGCAGCCAAGCGGCGGGTTCGGGGGAGCAGTACTTC
TRBJ2-6	TRBV4-3	.	.	CASSLGLGVSSGANVLTF	TGCGCCAGCAGCCTCGGTTTGGGGGTAAGCTCTGGGGCCAACGTCCTGACTTTC
TRBJ1-2	TRBV5-1	.	TRBD1	CASSTQQGGHYGYTF	TGCGCCAGCAGCACCCAACAGGGGGGGCACTATGGCTACACCTTC
TRBJ1-2	TRBV4-3	once	.	CASSQQITPGDYGYTF	TGCGCCAGCAGCCAACAGATTACACCAGGGGACTATGGCTACACCTTC
TRBJ2-7	TRBV9	.	.	CASREPDEQYF	TGTGCCAGCAGGGAGCCCGACGAGCAGTACTTC
TRBJ1-1	TRBV5-6	.	TRBD1	CASSTGTGFYNTEAFF	TGTGCCAGCAGCACCGGGACAGGATTTTATAACACTGAAGCTTTCTTT
TRBJ2-5	TRBV10-2	.	.	CASSALTVGSVTQYF	TGCGCCAGCAGTGCCCTGACAGTCGGTTCGGTGACCCAGTACTTC
TRBJ2-5	TRBV29-1	.	.	CSVERDTKYQETQYF	TGCAGCGTTGAACGGGACACGAAGTACCAAGAGACCCAGTACTTC
TRBJ1-1	TRBV6-6	.	.	CASSNPAEEAFF	TGTGCCAGCAGTAACCCGGCGGAAGAAGCTTTCTTT
TRBJ1-3	TRBV6-5	.	.	CASSNTGNTIYF	TGTGCCAGCAGTAACACTGGAAACACCATATATTTT